These 4 T cell receptor beta chains were all obtained from the same sample, sequenced in a study of cytomegalovirus exposure and HLA in healthy donors. The PCR employed 60 Vbeta primers together with 13 Jbeta primers. Profiled with immunoSEQ multiplex PCR; TCRdb holds only in-frame clones, not every one. The sample has 75,000 to 95,000 clones, about 83% seen once. Material: PBMCs. These receptor sequences come from a woman aged 18-29 years in good health and CMV-seropositive.

This clone came up a few times. The rearrangement joins TRBV6-4 to TRBJ2-3, with a possible D match to TRBD2 (6 bases). The CDR3 consists of 14 residues. In germline, CDR1 is MRHNA, CDR2 SNTAGT. Trimming cost V 3 bases and J 2 bases, with 9 bases left between them. For the CDR3, the DNA is TGTGCCAGCAGTGAAGCGGGTCCCACAGATACGCAGTATTTT. This codes for CASSEAGPTDTQYF.

The chain uses TRBV6-6 and TRBJ2-6; TRBD1 is a possible D gene (5 bases). In germline, CDR1 is MNHNY, CDR2 SVGAGI (reference sequence). Deletions cut 5 bases from V and 2 bases from J, with 13 bases between. This CDR3 contains 16 residues. The CDR3 protein is CASSPPAGTGANVLTF. DNA of the CDR3: TGTGCCAGCAGTCCCCCCGCAGGGACTGGGGCCAACGTCCTGACTTTC.

The CDR3 DNA is TGTGCCAGCAGCCCATACAGGTCGGCCACTGAAGCTTTCTTT. Translating gives CASSPYRSATEAFF. V usage is TRBV7-9 and J usage is TRBJ1-1; D possibly corresponds to TRBD1 (5 bases). Trimming took off 5 bases at V and 4 bases at J, with 14 bases between the two ends. CDR1 is SEHNR and CDR2 is FQNEAQ in the germline V gene (reference sequence). This CDR3 spans 14 amino acids.

This chain links TRBV12-5 with TRBJ1-5, with 7 bases fitting TRBD1. Germline V CDR1 and CDR2: LGHNT, FRNRAP. V gave up 4 bases and J gave up 4 bases; unmatched junction bases: 10. The CDR3 sequence is 16 residues long. CDR3 residues: CASGSTQGLWNQPQHF. CDR3 nucleotide sequence: TGTGCTAGTGGTTCAACACAGGGGTTGTGGAATCAGCCCCAGCATTTT.